This TCR beta chain was retrieved from a study of blood T cell repertoires in COVID-19. Only in-frame clones appear in the TCRdb table, and some are missing; sequencing was by immunoSEQ multiplex PCR. Of 100,000 to 150,000 clones detected, roughly 90% appear once; the ten largest clones hold about 4.4%. The length of the CDR3 is 16 residues. V lost 2 bases to trimming and J lost 2 bases; unmatched junction nucleotides: 7. Per the germline V gene, CDR1 is SGHRS and CDR2 is YFSETQ. Material for sequencing was peripheral blood. This clonotype originated in a man in his sixties with COVID-19, enrolled during active disease. This rearrangement joins TRBV5-1 to TRBJ2-1, with TRBD2 identical over 7 bases. The CDR3 nucleotides are TGCGCCAGCAGCTTACGCGCAGGGACTACCTACAATGAGCAGTTCTTC. Protein sequence: CASSLRAGTTYNEQFF.